The 30 T cell receptor beta chains in this list originate from one sample, sequenced in a study of shared clonotypes between healthy human individuals. Assay used: immunoSEQ multiplex PCR; TCRdb lists only in-frame clones, some missing. The top ten clones hold roughly 0.055% of a sample with a few hundred thousand clones, around 97% of them seen once. The sequenced sample consisted of naive CD4+ T cells sorted from blood. Described subset: CD45RA+ positively selected. Receptor source: a woman aged 25 to 45 in good health.

V gene TRBV19 combines with J gene TRBJ2-1, with 9 bases aligning to TRBD1. The CDR3 runs 16 residues. The germline V gene has CDR1 LNHDA and CDR2 SQIVND (reference sequence). The trim removed 2 bases at V and 7 bases at J, leaving 9 bases unmatched. CDR3 in amino acids: CASSILGTGKRNEQFF. In DNA, the CDR3 is TGTGCCAGTAGTATACTGGGGACAGGGAAGCGGAATGAGCAGTTCTTC.

This clone was recorded only once. The chain is built from TRBV7-9 and TRBJ2-1, with 9 bases fitting TRBD1. Germline-derived CDR1 and CDR2 are SEHNR and FQNEAQ (reference sequence). This CDR3 region has 15 residues. With V trimmed by 1 base and J by 7 bases, 5 bases remained unmatched. CDR3 residues: CASSLGGTGKNEQFF. Here the CDR3 DNA reads TGTGCCAGCAGCTTAGGAGGGACAGGGAAAAATGAGCAGTTCTTC. The whole variable domain, filled in from reference TRBV7-9 and TRBJ2-1, reads DTGVSQNPRHKITKRGQNVTFRCDPISEHNRLYWYRQTLGQGPEFLTYFQNEAQLEKSRLLSDRFSAERPKGSFSTLEIQRTEQGDSAMYLCASSLGGTGKNEQFFGPGTRLTVL.

This clone was recorded once. This chain joins TRBV27 and TRBJ1-1; D call uncertain. Trimming stripped 1 base from V and 1 base from J, with 7 bases between. Germline CDR1 and CDR2: MNHEY and SMNVEV (reference sequence). The CDR3 runs to 14 residues. CDR3 amino acids: CASSLFSPNTEAFF. The CDR3 nucleotides read TGTGCCAGCAGTTTATTTTCCCCGAACACTGAAGCTTTCTTT.

The table lists this clone with a few counts. The chain is built from TRBV29-1 and TRBJ1-1; D is undetermined. This CDR3 spans 12 amino acids. Germline values: CDR1 SQVTM, CDR2 ANQGSEA. V dropped 0 bases and J dropped 9 bases, with 11 bases sitting between them. The CDR3 spells CSVEEDPRKAFF. The DNA of the CDR3 is TGCAGCGTTGAAGAGGATCCGCGGAAAGCTTTCTTT.

The chain links TRBV28 to TRBJ1-1; TRBD1 agrees at 8 bases. The germline CDR1 and CDR2 sequences are MDHEN and SYDVKM. Germline trimming cut 5 bases from V and 4 bases from J; bases unmatched to any gene: 15. This CDR3 has 17 amino acids. CDR3 DNA sequence: TGTGCCAGCAGTGGGACCCGGGACAGGTTCGCACGCACTGAAGCTTTCTTT. Translation gives CASSGTRDRFARTEAFF.

The V gene is TRBV19, the J gene TRBJ1-1; D is unclear. V lost 8 bases and J 7 bases, leaving 11 bases between the germline ends. This CDR3 is 11 amino acids long. Germline V CDR1 and CDR2: LNHDA, SQIVND (reference sequence). The CDR3 here is CASARTGEAFF. DNA of the CDR3: TGTGCCAGTGCGCGGACGGGTGAAGCTTTCTTT.

Comment on this clone: The same CDR3 is also encoded by other DNA sequences in this sample. The J gene is TRBJ2-7, the V gene TRBV30, with unresolved D. This CDR3 is built from 11 residues. Looked up from germline, CDR1 is GTSNPN and CDR2 is SVGIG (reference sequence). The germline V and J ends were trimmed by 3 bases and 0 bases, with 3 bases remaining between them. CDR3 bases: TGTGCCTGGAGAGGCTCCTACGAGCAGTACTTC. Its protein is CAWRGSYEQYF.

V usage is TRBV28 and J usage is TRBJ2-7, with unresolved D. V shed 6 bases and J shed 4 bases, with 7 bases lying between them. Germline V lookup: CDR1 MDHEN, CDR2 SYDVKM. The length of the CDR3 is 11 residues. The CDR3 DNA reads TGTGCCAGCAGGCACAGATACGAGCAGTACTTC. Its translation is CASRHRYEQYF.

The V and J genes are TRBV18 and TRBJ2-5, with D unclear. The germline CDR1 and CDR2 sequences are KGHSH and LQKENI. V was pared by 4 bases and J by 5 bases, with 11 bases between. The CDR3 length is 13 residues. The CDR3 coding sequence is TGTGCCAGCTCACGTCAGTCGCGGGAGACCCAGTACTTC. Encoded protein: CASSRQSRETQYF.

This chain links TRBV19 with TRBJ1-4, with 9 bases identical to TRBD1. This CDR3 contains 16 residues. The V segment lost 4 bases and the J segment 7 bases; nucleotides outside the gene matches: 10. Germline-derived CDR1 and CDR2 are LNHDA and SQIVND (reference sequence). The CDR3 loop reads CASSTFRGQGGEKLFF. CDR3 bases: TGTGCCAGTAGTACGTTCCGGGGACAGGGAGGTGAAAAACTGTTTTTT.

The V gene is TRBV7-9, the J gene TRBJ2-3; 8 nucleotides agree with TRBD2. Germline CDR1 SEHNR, CDR2 FQNEAQ (reference sequence). The CDR3 spans 17 residues. After removal of 1 base from V and 2 bases from J, the junction contained 8 bases not matched to a gene. The CDR3 coding sequence is TGTGCCAGCAGCTTAGACGGGAGGGCCGAGTACACAGATACGCAGTATTTT. Its protein is CASSLDGRAEYTDTQYF.

The rearrangement uses TRBV4-1 and TRBJ1-5; D gene ambiguous. The CDR3 extends over 18 amino acids. The germline V gene encodes CDR1 MGHRA and CDR2 YSYEKL. V gave up 2 bases and J gave up 0 bases, with 17 bases separating them. The CDR3 bases are TGCGCCAGCAGCCAAACTCAGACCGTCGGGTATAGCAATCAGCCCCAGCATTTT. It encodes CASSQTQTVGYSNQPQHF.

The V call is TRBV9, the J call TRBJ2-3, with D tentatively TRBD2 (5 bases). Germline V gives CDR1 SGDLS, CDR2 YYNGEE. Trimming took 4 bases from V and 0 from J, leaving 9 bases between them. This CDR3 has 14 residues. CDR3 protein: CASSPRTSTDTQYF. In DNA, the CDR3 is TGTGCCAGCAGCCCTCGGACTAGCACAGATACGCAGTATTTT.

The chain joins TRBV2 to TRBJ2-5; D is ambiguous. V dropped 1 base and J dropped 11 bases, with 11 bases sitting between them. This CDR3 region has 12 residues. CDR1 is SNHLY, CDR2 FYNNEI, per germline. In nucleotides, the CDR3 is TGTGCCAGCAGTGAAGTACCCAGCCCGCAGTACTTC. Amino acid sequence: CASSEVPSPQYF.

Only one count was recorded for this clone. The V and J genes are TRBV4-1 and TRBJ2-7, with 11 bases that match TRBD1. J gave up 4 bases and V 2 bases, and 1 base lay outside the gene matches. CDR3 length: 14 amino acids. CDR1 is MGHRA and CDR2 is YSYEKL in the germline V gene. The CDR3 region has the DNA TGCGCCAGCAGCCAATGGGACAGGGGGTACGAGCAGTACTTC. It specifies CASSQWDRGYEQYF.

This chain connects TRBV6-6 to TRBJ2-7; possibly TRBD1 for D (5 bases). The CDR3 length is 12 residues. CDR1 and CDR2 from the germline V gene are MNHNY and SVGAGI (reference sequence). V lost 5 bases and J lost 4, with 9 bases in between. The CDR3 DNA reads as TGTGCCAGCAGTCCGTCAGGGTACGAGCAGTACTTC. It translates to CASSPSGYEQYF.

The gene calls are TRBV28 and TRBJ1-4, with 8 bases matching TRBD1. This CDR3 region has 16 residues. Germline CDR1 and CDR2: MDHEN and SYDVKM. V dropped 5 bases and J dropped 2; count of bases not matched to a gene: 7. The CDR3 spells CASSTAGGFTNEKLFF. The CDR3 nucleotides are TGTGCCAGCAGTACGGCAGGGGGCTTTACTAATGAAAAACTGTTTTTT. Full variable domain (missing parts from reference TRBV28 and TRBJ1-4): DVKVTQSSRYLVKRTGEKVFLECVQDMDHENMFWYRQDPGLGLRLIYFSYDVKMKEKGDIPEGYSVSREKKERFSLILESASTNQTSMYLCASSTAGGFTNEKLFFGSGTQLSVL.

The chain is built from TRBV19 and TRBJ1-1, with D possibly being TRBD1 (6 bases). Trimming cost V 7 bases and J 4 bases, with 16 bases left between them. The CDR3 runs to 14 residues. Germline V gene lookup returns CDR1 LNHDA and CDR2 SQIVND (reference sequence). The CDR3: CASTTGGGVTEAFF. In DNA form, the CDR3 reads TGTGCCAGTACGACAGGCGGGGGTGTCACTGAAGCTTTCTTT.

The chain carries TRBV11-2 and TRBJ2-1; 8 positions match TRBD2. The V segment lost 1 base and the J segment 5 bases; nucleotides outside the gene matches: 7. Germline V CDR1 and CDR2: SGHAT, FQNNGV. CDR3 length: 16 residues. CDR3 DNA sequence: TGTGCCAGCAGCTTAGTTTTACTAGCGGAGGACAATGAGCAGTTCTTC. Translation gives CASSLVLLAEDNEQFF.

The chain carries TRBV30 and TRBJ1-5, with a possible D match to TRBD1 (5 bases). CDR3 length equals 14 residues. Germline V gene lookup returns CDR1 GTSNPN and CDR2 SVGIG (reference sequence). V was trimmed by 1 base and J by 0 bases, leaving 7 bases between them. CDR3 amino acids: CAWSGTTSNQPQHF. The CDR3 DNA follows: TGTGCCTGGAGTGGGACAACTAGCAATCAGCCCCAGCATTTT. The full variable domain, in which reference TRBV30 and TRBJ1-5 provide the parts outside the CDR3, is SQTIHQWPATLVQPVGSPLSLECTVEGTSNPNLYWYRQAAGRGLQLLFYSVGIGQISSEVPQNLSASRPQDRQFILSSKKLLLSDSGFYLCAWSGTTSNQPQHFGDGTRLSIL.

Here the CDR3 reads CASSGQGVSSYEQYF. CDR3 DNA sequence: TGTGCCAGCAGTGGACAGGGGGTTAGCTCCTACGAGCAGTACTTC. The rearrangement joins TRBV6-6 to TRBJ2-5, with TRBD1 matching 10 bases. The tail of the sequence fits TRBJ2-7 better, so the J call may be wrong. CDR1 and CDR2 from the germline V gene are MNHNY and SVGAGI (reference sequence). CDR3 length: 15 amino acids.

The V gene is TRBV2, the J gene TRBJ2-7; the match to TRBD1 covers 7 bases. This CDR3 contains 13 residues. V shed 6 bases and J 3 bases; nucleotides not matched to a gene: 5. CDR1 is SNHLY and CDR2 is FYNNEI in the germline V gene. The CDR3 bases are TGTGCCAGCAGCCGACAGGGTCGCTACGAGCAGTACTTC. Residues: CASSRQGRYEQYF.

The chain carries TRBV6-5 and TRBJ2-4; 11 bases agree with TRBD1. V shed 9 bases, J shed 8 bases, and the junction held 6 bases outside the gene matches. Germline V gene data show CDR1 as MNHEY and CDR2 as SVGAGI. This CDR3 spans 13 amino acids. The CDR3 sequence: CARKWTGGYIQYF. CDR3 bases: TGTGCCAGGAAATGGACAGGGGGCTACATTCAGTACTTC.

CDR3 protein: CASRKKTGSYEQYF. CDR3 DNA: TGTGCCAGCAGAAAGAAGACAGGGTCCTACGAGCAGTACTTC. The rearrangement uses TRBV5-5 and TRBJ2-7, with 7 bases that match TRBD1. The CDR3 sequence is 14 residues long. V shed 5 bases, J shed 1 base, and the junction held 6 bases outside the gene matches. CDR1 SGHKS and CDR2 YYEKEE come from the germline V gene (reference sequence). Using reference TRBV5-5 and TRBJ2-7 for the parts outside the CDR3, the full variable domain is DAGVTQSPTHLIKTRGQQVTLRCSPISGHKSVSWYQQVLGQGPQFIFQYYEKEERGRGNFPDRFSARQFPNYSSELNVNALLLGDSALYLCASRKKTGSYEQYFGPGTRLTVT.

The V gene is TRBV29-1, the J gene TRBJ2-7, with a possible D match to TRBD1 (5 bases). This CDR3 is 13 amino acids long. Looked up from germline, CDR1 is SQVTM and CDR2 is ANQGSEA. V dropped 5 bases and J dropped 5 bases, with 16 bases sitting between them. The CDR3 DNA is TGCAGCGTTAGGGTCCTAAGGGGCCACGAGCAGTACTTC. As protein: CSVRVLRGHEQYF.

The rearrangement uses TRBV5-1 and TRBJ1-1; D perhaps matches TRBD1 (6 bases). This CDR3 contains 14 residues. Germline CDR1 is SGHRS and CDR2 is YFSETQ. Trimming took 6 bases from V and 4 from J, leaving 16 bases between them. For the CDR3, the DNA is TGCGCCAGCAAAACAGGGCCCTCGGGCACTGAAGCTTTCTTT. It translates to CASKTGPSGTEAFF.

The rearrangement uses TRBV5-1 and TRBJ1-4, with D tentatively TRBD1 (6 bases). Trimming shortened V by 4 bases and J by 7 bases, and 17 bases separated the two germline ends. Germline V gene lookup returns CDR1 SGHRS and CDR2 YFSETQ. The CDR3 runs to 15 residues. CDR3 sequence: CASSPAGVISEKLFF. DNA for the CDR3: TGCGCCAGCAGCCCAGCAGGGGTAATAAGTGAAAAACTGTTTTTT.

J is TRBJ2-1 and V is TRBV10-1, with 9 bases lining up with TRBD2. In germline, CDR1 is WNHNN, CDR2 SYGVQD (reference sequence). The CDR3 has 15 residues. V dropped 3 bases and J dropped 7; count of bases not matched to a gene: 7. The CDR3 nucleotides read TGCGCCAGCAGTGATCCGTCTAGCGGGGAGAATGAGCAGTTCTTC. Translating gives CASSDPSSGENEQFF.

The sample holds one count of this clone. The rearrangement joins TRBV25-1 to TRBJ1-4, with D unresolved. The ends were cut back, 4 bases at V and 4 bases at J, with 7 bases in the middle. The CDR3 covers 13 residues. The V gene's germline CDR1 is MGHDK and CDR2 SYGVNS. The DNA of the CDR3 is TGTGCCAGCAGTGCACAGATTAATGAAAAACTGTTTTTT. It is translated as CASSAQINEKLFF.

The V and J genes are TRBV7-9 and TRBJ2-7; the D gene is possibly TRBD1 (7 bases). CDR1 SEHNR and CDR2 FQNEAQ come from the germline V gene (reference sequence). The V end lost 1 base, the J end lost 4 bases, and 14 bases lay between the germline ends. The CDR3 covers 15 residues. This CDR3 reads CASSLVRTGGYEQYF. In DNA, the CDR3 is TGTGCCAGCAGCTTAGTTCGGACAGGAGGGTACGAGCAGTACTTC.